The clone carrying this TCR beta chain counts as medium-sized. As yet, its antigen is unknown. Relative to the germline gene, one junction end is altered; a read error may explain this. The identical CDR3 is also encoded by other nucleotide sequences in the sample. Germline CDR1 is SGHNT and CDR2 is YYREEE (reference sequence). The CDR3 contains 16 residues. Assay used: immunoSEQ multiplex PCR; TCRdb lists only in-frame clones, some missing. The sample lists approximately 9,500 clones; over 40% were seen once. Coculture of the mixed lymphocyte reaction cells took place at 37 degrees C and lasted around 6 days. Stimulators were PBMCs that bore Violet Dye, mixed 1:1 with responder PBMCs labelled with CFSE. The data were taken from a study of siplizumab effects on memory and regulatory T cells. Notes on the study in general: Naive T cells seemed more diverse than memory cells and seemed major alloresponse contributors. The majority of clones, roughly 75-96% of proliferating CD4+ or CD8+ clones, lacked an assignable naive or memory phenotype.

This TCR came from a human donor in good health; the cells came from an allogeneic mixed lymphocyte reaction. The rearrangement joins TRBV5-4 to TRBJ1-1; 8 bases map to TRBD1. What was sequenced was CFSE-low (dividing) CD8+ T cells sorted from an allogeneic mixed lymphocyte reaction. Here the CDR3 reads CASSQDRQGAWTEAFF. In nucleotides, the CDR3 is TGCGCCAGCAGCCAAGATCGGCAGGGGGCTTGGACTGAAGCTTTCTTT.